This T cell receptor (beta chain) was documented in a study of blood T cell repertoires in COVID-19 (dated by TCRdb to 2020 to 2021). For the wider study: Collaborator samples came from the United States, Italy and Spain and covered acute and convalescent phases of COVID-19. Samples came from the ongoing ImmuneRACE study (first 160 participants) plus 1,254 subjects from 6 global collaborators. Deeply sampled blood TCRbeta repertoires from subjects exposed to, actively infected with, or recovered from COVID-19 were included in the dataset. The prospective study material was composed of cDNA or gDNA derived from T cells, B-cell-depleted T cells, or PBMCs. Where available, HLA class I and class II types were obtained from metadata supplied by the sample provider rather than from assay-based typing. The sample metadata nearly always contained a de-identified subject ID, COVID-19 status, age in years and sex. The repertoires were released in a freely available public database meant as a resource for research on the immune response to SARS-CoV-2.

Results and caveats for the whole study, not just this receptor: The quantity of clinical and demographic metadata differed by source and by participant and was supplied without curation.

Enrolling through a virtual design, the prospective study's participants ranged in age from roughly 18 to 90 years and lived across 20 to 30 United States geographic areas. In the prospective study, participants were assigned to cohorts based on the clinical history participants reported in a screening survey and a study questionnaire. Recovered participants in ImmuneRACE Cohort 3 were defined as having two consecutive negative NP/OP PCR tests, clearance from a healthcare professional, or resolution of symptoms. In the prospective study, mobile phlebotomists collected whole blood, serum and a nasopharyngeal or oropharyngeal swab from each participant. Additional blood draws and questionnaires over an approximately 2-month period could optionally be provided by prospective study participants. Before DNA extraction, blood samples from the prospective study were shipped at room temperature or frozen.

About this clone: The antigen this receptor binds is unknown. Base qualities are not at hand, and no much larger clone is one base apart.

TCRbeta CDR3 regions were amplified from genomic DNA by means of the immunoSEQ Assay, a bias-controlled multiplex PCR. As for how the authors treated the data: Nucleated cell counts per sample were estimated from amplification of reference gene primers within the assay. To quantify the absolute abundance of each unique TCRbeta CDR3 rearrangement, sequence reads were collapsed and filtered. For each sample, productive Simpson clonality was calculated by taking the square root of Simpson's diversity index across productive rearrangements. Here the immuneACCESS table is served through TCRdb, limited to in-frame sequences with V and J called. Missing clones are a known gap in these copies; in checked studies unresolved V genes cover under half, and the rest lacks a known reason. That table is the source of V, J and clone size, and D and trimming were worked out from the DNA. The sample profile shows 350,000 to 400,000 clones; about 90% of them were found once. About 1.7% of the sample is taken by the ten largest.

The source of this sequence is a woman in her 30s who had recovered from COVID-19. Sequencing was carried out using PBMCs or T cells enriched from blood (not recorded which).

The CDR3 sequence is CATSQGHGYTF. The sequence in DNA is TGTGCCACCAGCCAGGGGCATGGCTACACCTTC. The chain couples TRBV24-1 to TRBJ1-2; TRBD1 could be the D gene, as 6 bases match. The germline V gene supplies CDR1 KGHDR and CDR2 SFDVKD. The V and J ends are trimmed by 7 bases and 6 bases, leaving 8 bases between them. The CDR3 runs 11 amino acids, cysteine and phenylalanine included. The DNA shown is the 33-base CDR3, in frame from base 1.